This TCR beta chain was identified in a study of cytomegalovirus exposure and HLA in healthy donors. The PCR made use of 60 Vbeta and 13 Jbeta primers. The data were produced by immunoSEQ multiplex PCR, yet TCRdb's version contains in-frame clones alone and is incomplete. The data show about 130,000 clones, 80% seen once. Findings of the study overall: An observed cluster of highly shared sequence variants was recorded as a likely sequencing artifact. Presence/absence analysis assumed near-uniform sequencing depth across donors.

The CDR3 is 12 residues long. Germline V gene lookup returns CDR1 SGHTS and CDR2 YDEGEE. Deletions cut 2 bases from V and 2 bases from J, with 5 bases between. In regard to this clone: What it binds is unknown.

The material sequenced was PBMCs. The receptor comes from a woman aged 40 to 50 in good health and CMV-seronegative. The chain is built from TRBV5-8 and TRBJ2-7; no reliable D call. The DNA for the CDR3 is TGTGCCAGCAGCTTTCTTCCCTACGAGCAGTACTTC. It encodes CASSFLPYEQYF.